The rows below give T cell receptor beta chains drawn from one sample of a study of regulatory T cells in long-lasting Graves disease. TCRdb reprocessed the multiplex PCR reads with MiXCR, giving one entry per CDR3 protein. The data show about 470,000 distinct CDR3 sequences, under 25% seen once. The source was peripheral blood mononuclear cells (PBMCs), collected when the disease was refractory, from a patient treated with antithyroid drugs. These receptors were obtained from a female donor with Graves disease. CDR3s include the opening cysteine and the closing phenylalanine or tryptophan. D genes are given only for firm matches. Expanded clones are given a class, and other clones once, few, many or no size at all.

V gene	clone size	J gene	D gene	CDR3 DNA	CDR3 protein
TRBV19	.	TRBJ1-6	.	TGTGCCAGTAGTCCACAGGGTCCGAGTTCACCCCTCCACTTT	CASSPQGPSSPLHF
TRBV7-9	.	TRBJ2-1	TRBD2	TGTGCCAGCAGCTTCGGGGGGGCAGCGTCGAATGAGCAGTTCTTC	CASSFGGAASNEQFF
TRBV28	.	TRBJ2-1	TRBD2	TGTGCCAGCAGCCCTCGGGGGGAGGGCCACAATGAGCAGTTCTTC	CASSPRGEGHNEQFF
TRBV6-2/TRBV6-3	many	TRBJ2-5	.	TGTGCCAGCAGCTTTTCGGTTGACGAGACCCAGTACTTC	CASSFSVDETQYF
TRBV19	few	TRBJ2-7	TRBD2	TGTGCCAGTAGTATTTCTAGCGGGAGAGATGTCGAGCAGTACTTC	CASSISSGRDVEQYF
TRBV6-2/TRBV6-3	few	TRBJ2-3	.	TGTGCCAGCAGTGTCGGAATCGAAGATACGCAGTATTTT	CASSVGIEDTQYF
TRBV28	few	TRBJ2-1	TRBD2	TGTGCCAGCAGTTCTAGCGGGAGTATGTGGAATGAGCAGTTCTTC	CASSSSGSMWNEQFF
TRBV6-2/TRBV6-3	many	TRBJ2-7	.	TGTGCCAGCAGTTACTCTGGGTCTACCTACGAGCAGTACTTC	CASSYSGSTYEQYF
TRBV7-9	once	TRBJ1-1	.	TGTGCCAACAGCTACCGACCGCTGAACACTGAAGCTTTCTTT	CANSYRPLNTEAFF
TRBV12-3/TRBV12-4	once	TRBJ1-2	TRBD1	TGTGCCAGCAGCCCGGACAGGGGGCGGGTCTATGGCTACACCTTC	CASSPDRGRVYGYTF
TRBV2	many	TRBJ1-2	.	TGTGCCAGCAAAAACACATCAGCTGGTGGATATGGCTACACCTTC	CASKNTSAGGYGYTF
TRBV6-1	many	TRBJ1-6	TRBD1	TGTGCCAGCAGTCTGACAGGGGGCTTGTATTTACCCCTCCACTTT	CASSLTGGLYLPLHF
TRBV11-2	many	TRBJ2-5	.	TGTGCCAGCAGCACCGGTAGGGGGGAGACCCAGTACTTC	CASSTGRGETQYF
TRBV7-9	many	TRBJ1-2	.	TGTGCCAGCCCCAAGGAGGGGAACTATGGCTACACCTTC	CASPKEGNYGYTF
TRBV24-1	.	TRBJ1-1	.	TGTGCCACCAGTGATTTTTATTCAGTTAACACTGAAGCTTTCTTT	CATSDFYSVNTEAFF
TRBV20-1	few	TRBJ2-3	TRBD2	TGCAGTGCTAGAACCCGGACTAGTTGGTCTCTCACCAAAGATACGCAGTATTTT	CSARTRTSWSLTKDTQYF
TRBV24-1	.	TRBJ2-5	.	TGTGCCACCGGTGATTGGGGTGGAGAGACCCAGTACTTC	CATGDWGGETQYF
TRBV28	many	TRBJ2-5	.	TGTGCCAGCAGTTTTGGGTGGCGTGGGACCCAGTACTTC	CASSFGWRGTQYF
TRBV20-1	.	TRBJ2-7	TRBD2	TGCAGTGCTAGTGGCGGGGGGGCCCTACCATGGACCTACGAGCAGTACTTC	CSASGGGALPWTYEQYF
TRBV9	few	TRBJ1-3	.	TGTGCCAGCAGCCCGACGACAGCCAACTCTGGAAACACCATATATTTT	CASSPTTANSGNTIYF
TRBV18	.	TRBJ2-5	.	TGTGCCAGCTCAACTTACGGGGGCCTTCAAGAGACCCAGTACTTC	CASSTYGGLQETQYF
TRBV19	.	TRBJ1-6	.	TGTGCCAGTAGTATTGGTCGGGGCGCTGACGATAATTCACCCCTCCACTTT	CASSIGRGADDNSPLHF
TRBV19	few	TRBJ1-3	.	TGTGCCAGTAGTATGGATGCCACCGGCGGAAACACCATATATTTT	CASSMDATGGNTIYF
TRBV5-5	many	TRBJ2-7	TRBD1	TGTGCCAGCAGCTCGGCTATCGACAGGGGCGAGCAGTACTTC	CASSSAIDRGEQYF
TRBV7-9	.	TRBJ2-7	.	TGTGCCAGCAGCTTAGATTCTCCGCTTTGGTTTCGCGGTGGGACCTACGAGCAGTACTTC	CASSLDSPLWFRGGTYEQYF
TRBV28	many	TRBJ2-5	.	TGTGCCAGCAGAAATCACAACCCCCAAGAGACCCAGTACTTC	CASRNHNPQETQYF
TRBV20-1	.	TRBJ2-6	TRBD1	TGCAGTGCAAAGACAGGGTCTGGGGCCAACGTCCTGACTTTC	CSAKTGSGANVLTF